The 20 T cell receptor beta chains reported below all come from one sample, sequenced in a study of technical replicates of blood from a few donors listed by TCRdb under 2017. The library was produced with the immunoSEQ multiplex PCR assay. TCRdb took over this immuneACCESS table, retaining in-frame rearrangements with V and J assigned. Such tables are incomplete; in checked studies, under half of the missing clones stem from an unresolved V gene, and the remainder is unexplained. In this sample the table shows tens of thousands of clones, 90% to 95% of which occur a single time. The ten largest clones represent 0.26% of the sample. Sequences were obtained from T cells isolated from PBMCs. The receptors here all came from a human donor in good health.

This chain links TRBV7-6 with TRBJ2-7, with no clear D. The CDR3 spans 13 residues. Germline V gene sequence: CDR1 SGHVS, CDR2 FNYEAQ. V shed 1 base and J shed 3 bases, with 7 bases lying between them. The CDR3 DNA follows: TGTGCCAGCAGCTTAGGCCAGGACTACGAGCAGTACTTC. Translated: CASSLGQDYEQYF.

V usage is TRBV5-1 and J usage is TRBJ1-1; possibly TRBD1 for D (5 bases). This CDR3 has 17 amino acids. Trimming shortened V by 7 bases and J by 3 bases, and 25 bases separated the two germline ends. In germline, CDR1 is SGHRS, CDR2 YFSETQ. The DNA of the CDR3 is TGCGCCAGCCGAAGCGGCCCGGGGGAGGCTATGGACACTGAAGCTTTCTTT. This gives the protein CASRSGPGEAMDTEAFF.

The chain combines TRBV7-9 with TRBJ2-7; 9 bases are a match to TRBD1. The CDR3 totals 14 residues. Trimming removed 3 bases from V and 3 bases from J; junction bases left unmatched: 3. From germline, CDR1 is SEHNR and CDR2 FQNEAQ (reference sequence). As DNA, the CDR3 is TGTGCCAGCAGCTTCCGGGACAGGGACTACGAGCAGTACTTC. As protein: CASSFRDRDYEQYF.

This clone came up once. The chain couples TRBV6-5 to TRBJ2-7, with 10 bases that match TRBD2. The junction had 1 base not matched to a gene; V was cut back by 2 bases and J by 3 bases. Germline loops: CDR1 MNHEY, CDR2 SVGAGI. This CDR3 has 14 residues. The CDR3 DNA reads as TGTGCCAGCAGTTACCTAGCGGGAGTCTACGAGCAGTACTTC. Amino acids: CASSYLAGVYEQYF.

The CDR3 nucleotides read TGTGCCAGCAGTCCTAAGGGAGGTCCCTACGAGCAGTACTTC. As protein: CASSPKGGPYEQYF. This chain connects TRBV6-1 to TRBJ2-7; tentatively, D is TRBD2 (6 bases). The CDR3 extends over 14 amino acids. V lost 5 bases, J lost 2 bases, and 13 bases lay in between. Per germline, CDR1 MNHNS and CDR2 SASEGT.

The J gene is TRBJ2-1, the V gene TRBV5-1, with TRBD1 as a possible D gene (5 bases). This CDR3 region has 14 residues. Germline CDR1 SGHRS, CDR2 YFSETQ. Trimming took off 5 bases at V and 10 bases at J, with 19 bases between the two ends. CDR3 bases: TGCGCCAGCAGTCTGTCGGCAGGGCTTGAGGAGCAGTTCTTC. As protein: CASSLSAGLEEQFF.

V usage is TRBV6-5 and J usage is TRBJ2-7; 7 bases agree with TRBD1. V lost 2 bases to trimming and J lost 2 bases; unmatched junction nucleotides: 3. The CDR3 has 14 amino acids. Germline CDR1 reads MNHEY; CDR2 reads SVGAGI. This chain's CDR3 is CASSYVQGAYEQYF. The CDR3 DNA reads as TGTGCCAGCAGTTACGTTCAGGGGGCCTACGAGCAGTACTTC.

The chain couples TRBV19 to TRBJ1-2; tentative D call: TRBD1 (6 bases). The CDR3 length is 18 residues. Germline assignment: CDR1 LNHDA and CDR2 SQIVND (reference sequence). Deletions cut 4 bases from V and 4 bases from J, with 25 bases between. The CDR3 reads CASSTLHRQVPSSYGYTF. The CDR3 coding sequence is TGTGCCAGTAGTACCCTCCATCGACAGGTGCCATCGAGCTATGGCTACACCTTC.

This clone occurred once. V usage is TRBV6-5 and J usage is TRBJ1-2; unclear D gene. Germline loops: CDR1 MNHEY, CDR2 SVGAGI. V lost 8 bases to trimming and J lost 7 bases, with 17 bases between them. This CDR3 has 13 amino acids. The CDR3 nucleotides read TGTGCCAGCTGTCACTCTTCGGGGTTTGGCTACACCTTC. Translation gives CASCHSSGFGYTF.

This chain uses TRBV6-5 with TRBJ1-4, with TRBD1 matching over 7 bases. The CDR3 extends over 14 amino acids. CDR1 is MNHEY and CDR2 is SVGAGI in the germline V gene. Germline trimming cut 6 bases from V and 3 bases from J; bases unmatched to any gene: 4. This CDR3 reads CASRRGQSNEKLFF. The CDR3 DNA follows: TGTGCCAGCAGACGGGGACAGTCTAATGAAAAACTGTTTTTT.

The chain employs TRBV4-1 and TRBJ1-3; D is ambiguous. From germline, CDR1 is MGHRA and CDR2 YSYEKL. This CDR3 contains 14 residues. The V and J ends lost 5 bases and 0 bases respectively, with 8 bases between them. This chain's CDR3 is CASSDTPSGNTIYF. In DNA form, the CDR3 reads TGCGCCAGCAGCGACACGCCCTCTGGAAACACCATATATTTT.

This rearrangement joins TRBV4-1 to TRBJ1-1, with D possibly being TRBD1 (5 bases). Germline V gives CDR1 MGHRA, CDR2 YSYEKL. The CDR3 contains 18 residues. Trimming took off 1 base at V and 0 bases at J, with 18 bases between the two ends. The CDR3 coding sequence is TGCGCCAGCAGCCAAGTCTTTGGGTTGCAGGGCATGAACACTGAAGCTTTCTTT. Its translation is CASSQVFGLQGMNTEAFF.

The CDR3 sequence: CVRSKTGGEQYF. The CDR3 coding sequence is TGTGTCAGAAGCAAAACAGGGGGCGAGCAGTACTTC. The chain has TRBV7-5 and TRBJ2-7; TRBD1 was called by the table and not checked on the DNA. TRBV7-5 is a recognized pseudogene. The CDR3 covers 12 residues.

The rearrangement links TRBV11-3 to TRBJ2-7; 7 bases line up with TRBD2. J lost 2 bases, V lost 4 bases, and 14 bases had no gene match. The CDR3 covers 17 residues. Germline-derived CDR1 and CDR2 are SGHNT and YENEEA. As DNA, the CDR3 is TGTGCCAGCAGCTGGGGTAGTGGCGGGAGTCAGCCCTACGAGCAGTACTTC. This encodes CASSWGSGGSQPYEQYF. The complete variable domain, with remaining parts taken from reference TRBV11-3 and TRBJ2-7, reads EAGVVQSPRYKIIEKKQPVAFWCNPISGHNTLYWYLQNLGQGPELLIRYENEEAVDDSQLPKDRFSAERLKGVDSTLKIQPAELGDSAVYLCASSWGSGGSQPYEQYFGPGTRLTVT.

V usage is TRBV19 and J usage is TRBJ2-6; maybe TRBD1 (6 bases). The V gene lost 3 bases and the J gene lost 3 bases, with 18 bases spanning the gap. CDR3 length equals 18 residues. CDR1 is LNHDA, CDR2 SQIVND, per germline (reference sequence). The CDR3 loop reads CASSIGELTGYGANVLTF. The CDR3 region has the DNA TGTGCCAGTAGTATCGGCGAGCTTACAGGGTATGGGGCCAACGTCCTGACTTTC.

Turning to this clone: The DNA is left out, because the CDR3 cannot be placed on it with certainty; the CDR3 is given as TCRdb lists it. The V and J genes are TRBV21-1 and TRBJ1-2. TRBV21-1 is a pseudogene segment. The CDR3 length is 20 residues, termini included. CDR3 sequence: CASSKMEAFAEGNVYYGYTF.

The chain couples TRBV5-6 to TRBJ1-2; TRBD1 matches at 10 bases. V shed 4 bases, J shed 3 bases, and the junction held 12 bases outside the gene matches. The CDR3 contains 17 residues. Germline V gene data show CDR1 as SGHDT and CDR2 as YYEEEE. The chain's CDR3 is CASSVTGTGVQHYGYTF. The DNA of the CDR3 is TGTGCCAGCAGCGTGACCGGGACAGGGGTACAACACTATGGCTACACCTTC.

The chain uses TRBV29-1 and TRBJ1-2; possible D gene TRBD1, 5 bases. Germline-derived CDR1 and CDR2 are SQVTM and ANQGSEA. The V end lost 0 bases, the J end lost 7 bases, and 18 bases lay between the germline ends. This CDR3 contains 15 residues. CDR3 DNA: TGCAGCGTTGAAGATCTTGAGTCAGGGTCCGGTGGCTACACCTTC. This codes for CSVEDLESGSGGYTF.

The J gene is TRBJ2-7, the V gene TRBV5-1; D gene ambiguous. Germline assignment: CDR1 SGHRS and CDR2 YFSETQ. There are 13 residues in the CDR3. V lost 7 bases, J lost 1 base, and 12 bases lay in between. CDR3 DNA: TGCGCCAGCGGCCAGGCACCTTCCTACGAGCAGTACTTC. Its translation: CASGQAPSYEQYF. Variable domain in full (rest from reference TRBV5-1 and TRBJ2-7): KAGVTQTPRYLIKTRGQQVTLSCSPISGHRSVSWYQQTPGQGLQFLFEYFSETQRNKGNFPGRFSGRQFSNSRSEMNVSTLELGDSALYLCASGQAPSYEQYFGPGTRLTVT.

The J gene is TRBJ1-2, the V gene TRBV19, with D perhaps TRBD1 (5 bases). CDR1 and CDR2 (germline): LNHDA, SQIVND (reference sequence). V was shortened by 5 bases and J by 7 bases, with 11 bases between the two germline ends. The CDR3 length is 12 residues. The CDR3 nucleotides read TGTGCCAGTAGTTTGGGAGGGGTTGGCTACACCTTC. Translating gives CASSLGGVGYTF.